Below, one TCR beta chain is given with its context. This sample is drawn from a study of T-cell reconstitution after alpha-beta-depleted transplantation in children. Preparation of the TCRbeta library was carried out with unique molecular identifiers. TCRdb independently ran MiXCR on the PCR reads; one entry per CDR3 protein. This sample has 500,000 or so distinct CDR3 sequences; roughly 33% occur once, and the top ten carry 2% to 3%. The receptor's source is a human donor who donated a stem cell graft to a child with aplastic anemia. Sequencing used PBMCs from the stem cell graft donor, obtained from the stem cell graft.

CDR3 sequence reads: CASSPPTGGRRQPQHF. CDR3 nucleotide sequence: TGTGCCAGCAGTCCGCCTACCGGGGGGAGGCGTCAGCCCCAGCATTTT. The chain carries TRBV28 and TRBJ1-5; possibly TRBD1 for D (5 bases). Germline V gene sequence: CDR1 MDHEN, CDR2 SYDVKM. The V end lost 5 bases, the J end lost 6 bases, and 20 bases lay between the germline ends. The CDR3 runs to 16 residues.